The 10 T cell receptor beta chains below all came from one sample that was sequenced in a study of identical twins. Each CDR3 protein gets one entry after TCRdb re-called the 5' RACE reads with MiXCR. The sample shows some 440,000 distinct CDR3 sequences, less than 25% of them seen only once. The same data also went into a second study, on T cells expressing NK-cell markers.

The material sequenced was CD4+ T cells sorted from blood. These receptors were collected from a woman in her late teens or twenties in good health.

The chain combines TRBV5-1 with TRBJ2-3; the D is unclear. This CDR3 comprises 13 residues. Germline CDR1 and CDR2: SGHRS and YFSETQ. Trimming removed 0 bases at V and 7 bases at J, with 9 bases between. This CDR3 reads CASSLAIANTQYF. DNA for the CDR3: TGCGCCAGCAGCTTGGCCATCGCGAATACGCAGTATTTT.

This clonotype was seen only once. CDR3 DNA sequence: TGTGCCAGCAGCTTAGGGGGACATTATAATTCACCCCTCCACTTT. Encoded protein: CASSLGGHYNSPLHF. The rearrangement joins TRBV7-6 to TRBJ1-6; tentatively, D is TRBD1 (6 bases). The length of the CDR3 is 15 residues. V lost 1 base and J 4 bases, leaving 8 bases between the germline ends. Germline V lookup: CDR1 SGHVS, CDR2 FNYEAQ.

This chain uses TRBV11-2 with TRBJ2-2; 7 bases align to TRBD2. CDR3 length: 16 residues. Germline V lookup: CDR1 SGHAT, CDR2 FQNNGV. V trimming: 1 base; J trimming: 5 bases; junction bases outside the gene matches: 7. The CDR3 DNA follows: TGTGCCAGCAGCTTAGGCGCGGGGGTCGGGACCGGGGAGCTGTTTTTT. As protein: CASSLGAGVGTGELFF.

This chain connects TRBV18 to TRBJ2-4, with 8 bases aligning to TRBD1. In germline, CDR1 is KGHSH, CDR2 LQKENI. The CDR3 has 13 residues. V lost 3 bases to trimming and J lost 11 bases; unmatched junction nucleotides: 6. The CDR3 is CASSPPGQGVQYF. The CDR3 DNA follows: TGTGCCAGCTCACCGCCTGGACAGGGCGTTCAGTACTTC.

This chain links TRBV20-1 with TRBJ2-1; possibly TRBD2 for D (6 bases). V lost 2 bases to trimming and J lost 2 bases, with 13 bases between them. CDR3 size: 15 residues. The germline gives CDR1 DFQATT, CDR2 SNEGSKA (reference sequence). The CDR3 spells CSARPGLAAYNEQFF. The DNA for the CDR3 is TGCAGTGCTAGACCGGGACTTGCGGCCTACAATGAGCAGTTCTTC.

The gene calls are TRBV2 and TRBJ2-5, with TRBD1 matching over 9 bases. Germline-derived CDR1 and CDR2 are SNHLY and FYNNEI. This CDR3 contains 17 residues. After removal of 0 bases from V and 4 bases from J, the junction contained 9 bases not matched to a gene. CDR3 in amino acids: CASSEAENRGHRETQYF. In nucleotides, the CDR3 is TGTGCCAGCAGTGAAGCTGAAAACAGGGGGCATAGAGAGACCCAGTACTTC. Combining the CDR3 with reference TRBV2 and TRBJ2-5 gives the whole variable domain EPEVTQTPSHQVTQMGQEVILRCVPISNHLYFYWYRQILGQKVEFLVSFYNNEISEKSEIFDDQFSVERPDGSNFTLKIRSTKLEDSAMYFCASSEAENRGHRETQYFGPGTRLLVL.

This clonotype was counted at least ten times. The gene calls are TRBV29-1 and TRBJ2-5; no definite D call. This CDR3 has 13 residues. Germline V lookup: CDR1 SQVTM, CDR2 ANQGSEA. With 3 bases removed from V and 5 bases from J, the gap between germline ends came to 13 bases. The CDR3 DNA reads as TGCAGCGTTGATTGGGCAGGATCGGAGACCCAGTACTTC. This codes for CSVDWAGSETQYF.

In its sample, this clonotype was seen a few times. V usage is TRBV5-1 and J usage is TRBJ1-1, with D possibly TRBD1 on 5 matching bases. The V and J ends lost 4 bases and 1 base respectively, with 11 bases between them. Germline V CDR1 and CDR2: SGHRS, YFSETQ. The CDR3 has 14 amino acids. CDR3 nucleotides: TGCGCCAGCAGCGAGGACGGGGGGAACACTGAAGCTTTCTTT. Translated, it gives CASSEDGGNTEAFF.

This clonotype was detected a few times. This chain links TRBV6-5 with TRBJ2-3; 8 positions match TRBD2. CDR1 MNHEY and CDR2 SVGAGI come from the germline V gene. The junction had 7 bases not matched to a gene; V was cut back by 4 bases and J by 1 base. This CDR3 is 16 amino acids long. CDR3 protein: CASSLIAGGGTDTQYF. CDR3 DNA sequence: TGTGCCAGCAGTTTGATAGCCGGGGGGGGCACAGATACGCAGTATTTT.

The sample holds a few counts of this clonotype. The V and J genes are TRBV21-1 and TRBJ1-4. TRBV21-1 is a pseudogene segment. The CDR3 sequence is 14 residues long. CDR3 sequence (DNA): TGTGCCAGCAGCACGACAGGGGAGGGCGAAAAACTGTTTTTT. This sequence encodes CASSTTGEGEKLFF.